This TCR beta chain was retrieved from a study of shared clonotypes between healthy human individuals. CDR1 is MDHEN and CDR2 is SYDVKM in the germline V gene. V shed 1 base, J shed 1 base, and the junction held 8 bases outside the gene matches. The CDR3 has 18 residues. Sequenced by immunoSEQ multiplex PCR; TCRdb stores in-frame clones only, minus some. The table includes over 800,000 clones, 80% to 95% detected once. Naive CD8 cells lacked CD45RO and underwent positive selection for CCR7, leaving out terminally differentiated effector memory CD45RA+ cells. The receptor was derived from a man aged 30 to 45 in good health. Sample: naive CD8+ T cells sorted from blood. The genes are TRBV28 and TRBJ2-1; 9 bases are shared with TRBD2. CDR3 nucleotides: TGTGCCAGCAGTTTATACTGGGCGCGGGAGGGATCCTACAATGAGCAGTTCTTC. Translated, it gives CASSLYWAREGSYNEQFF.